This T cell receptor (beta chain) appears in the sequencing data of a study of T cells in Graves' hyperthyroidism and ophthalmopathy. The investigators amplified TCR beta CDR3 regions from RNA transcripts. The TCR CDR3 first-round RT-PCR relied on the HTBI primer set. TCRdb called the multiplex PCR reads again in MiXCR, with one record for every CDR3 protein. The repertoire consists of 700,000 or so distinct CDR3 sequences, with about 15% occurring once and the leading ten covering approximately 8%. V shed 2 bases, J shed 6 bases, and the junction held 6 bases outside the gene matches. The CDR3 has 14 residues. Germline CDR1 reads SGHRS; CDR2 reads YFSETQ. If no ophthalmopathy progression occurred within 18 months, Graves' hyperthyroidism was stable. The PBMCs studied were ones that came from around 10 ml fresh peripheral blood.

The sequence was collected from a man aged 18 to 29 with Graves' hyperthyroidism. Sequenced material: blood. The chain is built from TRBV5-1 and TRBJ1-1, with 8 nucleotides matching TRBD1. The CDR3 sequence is CASSLSTGAAEAFF. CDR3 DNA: TGCGCCAGCAGCTTATCGACAGGGGCAGCTGAAGCTTTCTTT.